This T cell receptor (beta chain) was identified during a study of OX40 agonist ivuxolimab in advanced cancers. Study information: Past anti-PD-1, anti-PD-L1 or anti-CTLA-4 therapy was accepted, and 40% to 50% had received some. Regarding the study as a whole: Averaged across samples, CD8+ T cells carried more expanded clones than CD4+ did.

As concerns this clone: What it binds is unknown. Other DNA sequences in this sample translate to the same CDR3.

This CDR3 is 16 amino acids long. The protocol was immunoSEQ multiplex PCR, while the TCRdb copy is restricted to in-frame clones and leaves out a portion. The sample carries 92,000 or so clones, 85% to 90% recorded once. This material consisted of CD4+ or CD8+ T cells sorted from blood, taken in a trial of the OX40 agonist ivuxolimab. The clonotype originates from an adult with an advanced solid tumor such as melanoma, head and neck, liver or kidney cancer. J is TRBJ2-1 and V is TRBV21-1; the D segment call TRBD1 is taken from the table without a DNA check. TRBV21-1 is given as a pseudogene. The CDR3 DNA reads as TGTGCCAGCAGCACGCCACAGGGGACCTCCTACAACGAGCAGTTCTTC. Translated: CASSTPQGTSYNEQFF.